This note documents a single T cell receptor (beta chain) sequence. Its antigen is not identified. Germline V gene data show CDR1 as LNHDA and CDR2 as SQIVND (reference sequence). Trimming removed 3 bases from V and 8 bases from J, with 13 bases in between. The CDR3 runs 14 residues. This record comes from a study of graft-versus-host responses after intestinal transplantation. Looking at the study overall: Recipients had transplants, and these were multivisceral, liver-intestinal, or isolated intestinal. Anti-thymocyte globulin induction preceded roughly 3 years of tacrolimus and steroid maintenance in all recipients.

Study-wide points: Some GvH clones appeared in ileal mucosa or blood before recipient bone marrow. Levels of circulating GvH clones at their peak were associated with early post-transplant HvG declines.

Libraries were prepared by immunoSEQ multiplex PCR; TCRdb keeps only in-frame clonotypes and omits some of them. The table shows under 100,000 clones, with about 94% occurring only once. The chain recombines TRBV19 with TRBJ1-4; D is undetermined. Sequenced material: unstimulated CD4+ T cells sorted from spleen or lymph node cells, taken before transplant. This clonotype originated in a human donor who was the organ donor for an intestinal transplant. CDR3 nucleotide sequence: TGTGCCAGTAGTATTCCACAGATTGGGGAAAAACTGTTTTTT. This codes for CASSIPQIGEKLFF.